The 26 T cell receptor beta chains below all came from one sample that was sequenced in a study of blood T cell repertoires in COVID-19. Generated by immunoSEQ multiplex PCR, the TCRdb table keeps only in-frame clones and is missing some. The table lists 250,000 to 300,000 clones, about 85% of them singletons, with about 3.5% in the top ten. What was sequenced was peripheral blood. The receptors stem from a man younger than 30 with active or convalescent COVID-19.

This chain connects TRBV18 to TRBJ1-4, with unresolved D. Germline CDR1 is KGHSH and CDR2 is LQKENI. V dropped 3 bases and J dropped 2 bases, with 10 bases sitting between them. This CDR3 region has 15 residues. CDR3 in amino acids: CASSPFEATNEKLFF. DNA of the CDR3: TGTGCCAGCTCACCTTTCGAAGCGACTAATGAAAAACTGTTTTTT.

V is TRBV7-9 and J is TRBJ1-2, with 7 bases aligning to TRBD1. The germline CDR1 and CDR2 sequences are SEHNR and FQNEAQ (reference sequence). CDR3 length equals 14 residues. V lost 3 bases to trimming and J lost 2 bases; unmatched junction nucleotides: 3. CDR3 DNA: TGTGCCAGCAGCTTGGAAGGGGGCAACTATGGCTACACCTTC. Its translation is CASSLEGGNYGYTF.

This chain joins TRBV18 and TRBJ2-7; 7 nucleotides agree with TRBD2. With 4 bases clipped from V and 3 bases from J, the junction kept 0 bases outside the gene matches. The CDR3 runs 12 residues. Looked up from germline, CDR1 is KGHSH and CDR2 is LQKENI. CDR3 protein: CASSQRDYEQYF. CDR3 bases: TGTGCCAGCTCACAGCGGGACTACGAGCAGTACTTC. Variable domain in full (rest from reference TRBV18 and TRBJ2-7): NAGVMQNPRHLVRRRGQEARLRCSPMKGHSHVYWYRQLPEEGLKFMVYLQKENIIDESGMPKERFSAEFPKEGPSILRIQQVVRGDSAAYFCASSQRDYEQYFGPGTRLTVT.

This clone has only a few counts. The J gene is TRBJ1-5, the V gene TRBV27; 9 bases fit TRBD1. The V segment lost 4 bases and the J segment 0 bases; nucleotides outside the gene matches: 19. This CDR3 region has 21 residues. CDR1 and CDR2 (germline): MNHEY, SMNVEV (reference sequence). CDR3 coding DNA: TGTGCCAGCAGTTCCGCCTTAATACCGGGACAGGGCTATGATAGCAATCAGCCCCAGCATTTT. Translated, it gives CASSSALIPGQGYDSNQPQHF.

The CDR3, as DNA: TGTGCCAGCATCACGGGGGGAGGTGGGAATCAGCCCCAGCATTTT. Protein: CASITGGGGNQPQHF. This chain links TRBV28 with TRBJ1-5; possible D gene TRBD1, 5 bases. The V end was cut by 7 bases, the J end by 4 bases, with 17 bases between. Per germline, CDR1 MDHEN and CDR2 SYDVKM. This CDR3 has 15 amino acids.

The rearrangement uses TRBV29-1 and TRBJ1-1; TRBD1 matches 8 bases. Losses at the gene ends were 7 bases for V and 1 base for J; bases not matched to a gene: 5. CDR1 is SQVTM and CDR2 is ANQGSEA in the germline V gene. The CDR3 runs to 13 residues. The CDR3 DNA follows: TGCAGCGCCGCAGGGGGCTCGAACACTGAAGCTTTCTTT. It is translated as CSAAGGSNTEAFF. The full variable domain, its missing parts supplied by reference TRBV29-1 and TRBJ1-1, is SAVISQKPSRDICQRGTSLTIQCQVDSQVTMMFWYRQQPGQSLTLIATANQGSEATYESGFVIDKFPISRPNLTFSTLTVSNMSPEDSSIYLCSAAGGSNTEAFFGQGTRLTVV.

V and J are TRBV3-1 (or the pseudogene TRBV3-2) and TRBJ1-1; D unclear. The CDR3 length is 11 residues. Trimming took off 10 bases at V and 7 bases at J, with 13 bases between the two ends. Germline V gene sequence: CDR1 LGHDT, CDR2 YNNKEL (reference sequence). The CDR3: CATFFPLEAFF. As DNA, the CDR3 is TGTGCCACCTTTTTTCCCCTTGAAGCTTTCTTT.

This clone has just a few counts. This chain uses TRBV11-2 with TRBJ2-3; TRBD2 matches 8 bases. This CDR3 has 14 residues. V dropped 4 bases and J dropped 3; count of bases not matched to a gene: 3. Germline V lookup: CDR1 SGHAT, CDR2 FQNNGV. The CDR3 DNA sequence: TGTGCCAGCAGCTCGACTAGCGATACAGATACGCAGTATTTT. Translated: CASSSTSDTDTQYF.

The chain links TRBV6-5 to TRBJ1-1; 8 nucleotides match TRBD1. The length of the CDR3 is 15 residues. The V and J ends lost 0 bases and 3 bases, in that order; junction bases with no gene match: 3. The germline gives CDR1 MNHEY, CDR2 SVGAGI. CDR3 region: CASSYSGTGYTEAFF. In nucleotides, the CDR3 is TGTGCCAGCAGTTACTCCGGGACAGGCTACACTGAAGCTTTCTTT.

CDR3 DNA sequence: TGTGCCAGCAGACTGGCGGGGGGGGTCAACGATGAGCAGTTCTTC. Translated, it gives CASRLAGGVNDEQFF. This chain connects TRBV6-5 to TRBJ2-1; 9 nucleotides agree with TRBD2. With 6 bases clipped from V and 8 bases from J, the junction kept 11 bases outside the gene matches. CDR3 length equals 15 residues. The germline CDR1 and CDR2 sequences are MNHEY and SVGAGI.

CDR3 loop: CSVERDRTDTQYF. CDR3 DNA sequence: TGCAGCGTTGAGCGGGATCGAACAGATACGCAGTATTTT. The chain employs TRBV29-1 and TRBJ2-3, with D perhaps TRBD2 (6 bases). There are 13 residues in the CDR3. The V gene lost 3 bases and the J gene lost 3 bases, with 10 bases spanning the gap. In germline, CDR1 is SQVTM, CDR2 ANQGSEA.

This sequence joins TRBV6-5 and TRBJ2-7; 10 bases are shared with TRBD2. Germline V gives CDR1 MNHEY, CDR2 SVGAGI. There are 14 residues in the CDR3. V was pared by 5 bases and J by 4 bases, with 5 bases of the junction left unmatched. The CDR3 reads CASSLSGGPYEQYF. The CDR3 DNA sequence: TGTGCCAGCAGTCTTAGCGGGGGGCCTTACGAGCAGTACTTC.

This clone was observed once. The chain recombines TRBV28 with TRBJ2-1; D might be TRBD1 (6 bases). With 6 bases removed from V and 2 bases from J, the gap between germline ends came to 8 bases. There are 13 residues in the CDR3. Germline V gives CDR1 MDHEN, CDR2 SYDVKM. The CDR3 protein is CASSWGPYNEQFF. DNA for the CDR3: TGTGCCAGCAGCTGGGGGCCCTACAATGAGCAGTTCTTC.

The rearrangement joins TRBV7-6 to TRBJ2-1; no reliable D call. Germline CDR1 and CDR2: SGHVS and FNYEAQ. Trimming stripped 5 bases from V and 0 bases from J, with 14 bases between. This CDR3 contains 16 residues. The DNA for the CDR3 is TGTGCCAGCAGCCCAATGGGTGGGCTCTCCTACAATGAGCAGTTCTTC. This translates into CASSPMGGLSYNEQFF.

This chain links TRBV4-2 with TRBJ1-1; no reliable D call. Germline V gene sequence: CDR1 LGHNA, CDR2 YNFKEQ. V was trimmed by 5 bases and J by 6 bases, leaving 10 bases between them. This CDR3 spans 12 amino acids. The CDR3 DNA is TGTGCCAGCAGCTCCGGACTCTCTGAAGCTTTCTTT. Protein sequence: CASSSGLSEAFF.

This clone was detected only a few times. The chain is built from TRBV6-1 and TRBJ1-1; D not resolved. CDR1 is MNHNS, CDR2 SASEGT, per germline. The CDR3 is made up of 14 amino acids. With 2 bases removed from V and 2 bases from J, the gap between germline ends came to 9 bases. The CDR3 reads CASSEYRQNTEAFF. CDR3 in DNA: TGTGCCAGCAGTGAATACCGACAAAACACTGAAGCTTTCTTT.

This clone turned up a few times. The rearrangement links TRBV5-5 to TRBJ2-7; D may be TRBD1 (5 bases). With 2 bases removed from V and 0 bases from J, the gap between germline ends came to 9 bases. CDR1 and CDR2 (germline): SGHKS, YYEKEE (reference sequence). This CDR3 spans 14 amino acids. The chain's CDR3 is CASSFVDSSYEQYF. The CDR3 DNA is TGTGCCAGCAGCTTCGTCGACAGCTCCTACGAGCAGTACTTC.

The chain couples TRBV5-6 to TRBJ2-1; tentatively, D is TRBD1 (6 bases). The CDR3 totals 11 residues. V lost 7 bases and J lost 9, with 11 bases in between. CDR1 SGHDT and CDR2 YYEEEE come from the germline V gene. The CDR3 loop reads CASQDRGEQFF. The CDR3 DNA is TGTGCCAGCCAGGACAGAGGTGAGCAGTTCTTC. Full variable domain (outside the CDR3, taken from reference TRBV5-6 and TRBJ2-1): DAGVTQSPTHLIKTRGQQVTLRCSPKSGHDTVSWYQQALGQGPQFIFQYYEEEERQRGNFPDRFSGHQFPNYSSELNVNALLLGDSALYLCASQDRGEQFFGPGTRLTVL.

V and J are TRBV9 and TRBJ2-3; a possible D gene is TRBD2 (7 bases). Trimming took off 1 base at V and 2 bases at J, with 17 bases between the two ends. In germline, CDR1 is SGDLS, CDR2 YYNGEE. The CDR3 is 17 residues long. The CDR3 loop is CASSVPVRGAPTDTQYF. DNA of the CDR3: TGTGCCAGCAGCGTACCCGTTCGGGGGGCCCCCACAGATACGCAGTATTTT.

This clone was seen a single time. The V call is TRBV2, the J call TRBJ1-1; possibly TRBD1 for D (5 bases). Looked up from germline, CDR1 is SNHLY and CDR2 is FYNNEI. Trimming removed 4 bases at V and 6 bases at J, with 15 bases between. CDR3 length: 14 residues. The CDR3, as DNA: TGTGCCAGCAGTGCCCGTGGGGCAATGGCTGAAGCTTTCTTT. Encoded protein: CASSARGAMAEAFF.

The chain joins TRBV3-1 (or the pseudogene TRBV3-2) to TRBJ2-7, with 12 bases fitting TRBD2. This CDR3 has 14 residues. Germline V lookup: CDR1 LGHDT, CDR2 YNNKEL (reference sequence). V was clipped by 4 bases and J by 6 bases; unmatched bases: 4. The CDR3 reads CASSPSSGGVEQYF. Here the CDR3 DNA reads TGTGCCAGCAGCCCGTCTAGCGGGGGGGTCGAGCAGTACTTC.

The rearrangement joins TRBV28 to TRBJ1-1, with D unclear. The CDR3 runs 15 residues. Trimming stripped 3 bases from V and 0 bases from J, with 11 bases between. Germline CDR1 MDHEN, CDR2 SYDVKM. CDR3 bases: TGTGCCAGCAGTTTCCAAAGACTCGTGAACACTGAAGCTTTCTTT. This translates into CASSFQRLVNTEAFF.

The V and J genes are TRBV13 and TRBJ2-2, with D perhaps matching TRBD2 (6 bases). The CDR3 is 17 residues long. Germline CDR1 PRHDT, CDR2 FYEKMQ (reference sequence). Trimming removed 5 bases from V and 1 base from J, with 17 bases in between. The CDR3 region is CASSPSLAGRNTGELFF. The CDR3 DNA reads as TGTGCCAGCAGCCCCTCCTTGGCGGGAAGGAACACCGGGGAGCTGTTTTTT.

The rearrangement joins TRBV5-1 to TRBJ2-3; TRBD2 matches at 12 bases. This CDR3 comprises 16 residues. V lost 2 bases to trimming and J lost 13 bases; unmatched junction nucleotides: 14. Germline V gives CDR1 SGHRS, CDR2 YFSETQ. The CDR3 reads CASSFKDPQTSGRKYF. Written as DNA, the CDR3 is TGCGCCAGCAGCTTTAAAGATCCCCAGACTAGCGGGAGAAAGTATTTT.

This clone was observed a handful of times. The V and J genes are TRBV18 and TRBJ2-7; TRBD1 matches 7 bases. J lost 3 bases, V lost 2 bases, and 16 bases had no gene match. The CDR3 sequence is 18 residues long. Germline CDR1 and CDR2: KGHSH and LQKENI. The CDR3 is CASSPEQGLWDLRYEQYF. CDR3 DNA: TGTGCCAGCTCACCAGAACAGGGGCTGTGGGATTTGCGCTACGAGCAGTACTTC.

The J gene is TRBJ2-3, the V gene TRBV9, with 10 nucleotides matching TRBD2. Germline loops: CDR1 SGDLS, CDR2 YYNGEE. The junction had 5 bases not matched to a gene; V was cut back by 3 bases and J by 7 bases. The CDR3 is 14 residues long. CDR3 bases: TGTGCCAGCAGCGCCCTAGCGGGGGCGAATACGCAGTATTTT. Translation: CASSALAGANTQYF.